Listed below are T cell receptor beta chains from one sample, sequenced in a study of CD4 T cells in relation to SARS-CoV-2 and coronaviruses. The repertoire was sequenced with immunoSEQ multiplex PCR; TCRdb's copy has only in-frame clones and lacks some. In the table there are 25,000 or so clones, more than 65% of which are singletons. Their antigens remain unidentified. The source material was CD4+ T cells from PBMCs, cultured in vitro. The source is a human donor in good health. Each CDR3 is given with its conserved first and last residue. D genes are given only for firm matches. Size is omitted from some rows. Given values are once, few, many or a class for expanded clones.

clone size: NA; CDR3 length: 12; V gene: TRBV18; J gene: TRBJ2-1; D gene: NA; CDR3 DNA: TGTGCCAGCTCACCACAGGGGAATGAGCAGTTCTTC; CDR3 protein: CASSPQGNEQFF
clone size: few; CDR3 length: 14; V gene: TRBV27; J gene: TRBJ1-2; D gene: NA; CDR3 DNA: TGTGCCATACTTAGGGACAAGGGTAGGAATGGCTACACCTTC; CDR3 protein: CAILRDKGRNGYTF
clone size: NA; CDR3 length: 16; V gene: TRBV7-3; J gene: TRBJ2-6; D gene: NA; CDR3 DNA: TGTGCCAGCAGCTCCCTTAACCAGGGGGGGGCCAACGTCCTGACTTTC; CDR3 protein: CASSSLNQGGANVLTF
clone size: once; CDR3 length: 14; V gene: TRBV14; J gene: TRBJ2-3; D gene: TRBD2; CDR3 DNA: TGTGCCAGCAGCCTTAGCGGGGACACAGATACGCAGTATTTT; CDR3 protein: CASSLSGDTDTQYF
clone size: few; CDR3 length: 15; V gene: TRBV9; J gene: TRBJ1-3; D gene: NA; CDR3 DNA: TGTGCCAGCAGCCCCGGGGGGGTCTCTGGAAACACCATATATTTT; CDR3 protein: CASSPGGVSGNTIYF
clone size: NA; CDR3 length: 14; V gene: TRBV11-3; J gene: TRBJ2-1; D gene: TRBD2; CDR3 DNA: TGTGCCAGCAGCGTCGGGACTAGTGACAATGAGCAGTTCTTC; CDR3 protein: CASSVGTSDNEQFF
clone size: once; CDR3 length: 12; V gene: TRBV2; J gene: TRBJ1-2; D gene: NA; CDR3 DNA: TGTGCCAGCAGTGAAGCCGCCCTGGGCTACACCTTC; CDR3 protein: CASSEAALGYTF
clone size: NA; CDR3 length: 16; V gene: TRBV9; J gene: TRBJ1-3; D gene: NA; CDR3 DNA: TGTGCCAGCAGCGTCGGACAGAGAATCTCTGGAAACACCATATATTTT; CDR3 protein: CASSVGQRISGNTIYF
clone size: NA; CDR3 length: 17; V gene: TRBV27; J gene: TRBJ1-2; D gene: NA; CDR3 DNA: TGTGCCAGCAGTTCAGGACTTTTCGGCGGAATTAACTATGGCTACACCTTC; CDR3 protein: CASSSGLFGGINYGYTF
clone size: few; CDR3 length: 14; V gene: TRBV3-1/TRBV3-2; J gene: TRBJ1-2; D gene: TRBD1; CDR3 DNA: TGTGCCAGCAGCTACGGGACAGCTGACTATGGCTACACCTTC; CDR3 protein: CASSYGTADYGYTF
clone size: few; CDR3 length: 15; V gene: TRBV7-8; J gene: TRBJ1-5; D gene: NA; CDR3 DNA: TGTGCCAGCAGCACCCAAGGGCCCGTCAATCAGCCCCAGCATTTT; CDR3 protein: CASSTQGPVNQPQHF
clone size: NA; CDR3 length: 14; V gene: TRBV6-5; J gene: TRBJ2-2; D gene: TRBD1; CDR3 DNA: TGTGCCAGCAGTTCGCAGGGGGCCGCCGGGGAGCTGTTTTTT; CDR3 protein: CASSSQGAAGELFF
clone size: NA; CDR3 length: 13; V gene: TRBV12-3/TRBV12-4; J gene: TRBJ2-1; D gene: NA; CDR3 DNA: TGTGCCAGCAGCCGCCAACTAGGGGATGAGCAGTTCTTC; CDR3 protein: CASSRQLGDEQFF
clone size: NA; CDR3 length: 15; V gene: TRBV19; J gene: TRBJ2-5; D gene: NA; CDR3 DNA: TGTGCCAGTAGTATAGGACGGTCCCCGGGGGAGACCCAGTACTTC; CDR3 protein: CASSIGRSPGETQYF
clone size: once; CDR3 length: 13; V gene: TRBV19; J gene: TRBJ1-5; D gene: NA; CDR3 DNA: TGTGCCAGTCGGGACACAGGCAATCAGCCCCAGCATTTT; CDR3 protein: CASRDTGNQPQHF
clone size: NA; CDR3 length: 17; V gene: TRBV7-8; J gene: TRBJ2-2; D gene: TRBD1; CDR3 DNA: TGTGCCAGCAGCCTTATTAAGACAGGGCGATTCACCGGGGAGCTGTTTTTT; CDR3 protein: CASSLIKTGRFTGELFF
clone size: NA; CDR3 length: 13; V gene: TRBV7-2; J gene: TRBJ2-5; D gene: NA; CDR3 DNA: TGTGCCAGCAGCTTCGGACAGTTTGAGACCCAGTACTTC; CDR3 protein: CASSFGQFETQYF
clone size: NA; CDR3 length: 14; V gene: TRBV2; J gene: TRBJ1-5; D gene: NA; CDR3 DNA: TGTGCCAGCAGTAGGGGCAGGGACCATCAGCCCCAGCATTTT; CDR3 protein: CASSRGRDHQPQHF
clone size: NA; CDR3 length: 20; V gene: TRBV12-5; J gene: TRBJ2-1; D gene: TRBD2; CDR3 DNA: TGTGCTAGTGGTTTGGCCCTGAGGGGACTAGCGGGATTGTCGGCCAATGAGCAGTTCTTC; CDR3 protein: CASGLALRGLAGLSANEQFF
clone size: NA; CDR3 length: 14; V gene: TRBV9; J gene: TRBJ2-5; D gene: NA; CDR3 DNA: TGTGCCAGCAGCGTAGGGGGGATACAAGAGACCCAGTACTTC; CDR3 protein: CASSVGGIQETQYF
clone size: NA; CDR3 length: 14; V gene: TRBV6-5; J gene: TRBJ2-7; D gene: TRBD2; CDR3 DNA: TGTGCCAGCAGTTTAGCGGGAGGGCCGCGAGAGCAGTACTTC; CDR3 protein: CASSLAGGPREQYF
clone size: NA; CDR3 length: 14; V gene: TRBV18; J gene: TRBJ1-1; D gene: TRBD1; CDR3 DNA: TGTGCCAGCTCAGACGGACAGGAGAACACTGAAGCTTTCTTT; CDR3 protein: CASSDGQENTEAFF
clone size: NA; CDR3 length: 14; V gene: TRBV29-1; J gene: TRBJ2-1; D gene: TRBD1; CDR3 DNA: TGCAGCGGGAAGACAGGGGTATTAAGCAATGAGCAGTTCTTC; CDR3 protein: CSGKTGVLSNEQFF
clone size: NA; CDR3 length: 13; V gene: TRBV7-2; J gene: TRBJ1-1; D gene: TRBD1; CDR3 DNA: TGTGCCAGCAGCTTAGAAATCAGGGGGGAAGCTTTCTTT; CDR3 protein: CASSLEIRGEAFF
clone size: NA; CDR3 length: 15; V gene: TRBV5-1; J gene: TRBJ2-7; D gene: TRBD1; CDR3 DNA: TGCGCCAGCAGACAAACCGGGACAGCAAGTTACGAGCAGTACTTC; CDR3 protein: CASRQTGTASYEQYF
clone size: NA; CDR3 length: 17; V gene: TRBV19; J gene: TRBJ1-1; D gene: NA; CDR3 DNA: TGTGCCAGTAGTAATGTATTGGACCCTTCTATGAACACTGAAGCTTTCTTT; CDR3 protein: CASSNVLDPSMNTEAFF
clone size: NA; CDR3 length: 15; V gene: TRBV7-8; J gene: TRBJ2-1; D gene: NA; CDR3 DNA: TGTGCCAGCAGCTTATCCAGTCCCAACAAAAATGAGCAGTTCTTC; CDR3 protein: CASSLSSPNKNEQFF
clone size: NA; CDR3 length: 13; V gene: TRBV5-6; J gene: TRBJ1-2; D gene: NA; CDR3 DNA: TGTGCCAGCAGTTTCTCCGGACTCGATCGCTACACCTTC; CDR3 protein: CASSFSGLDRYTF
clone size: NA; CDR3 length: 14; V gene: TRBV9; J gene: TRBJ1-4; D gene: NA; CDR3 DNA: TGTGCCAGCAGCGGGCCCCCAACTAATGAAAAACTGTTTTTT; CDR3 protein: CASSGPPTNEKLFF
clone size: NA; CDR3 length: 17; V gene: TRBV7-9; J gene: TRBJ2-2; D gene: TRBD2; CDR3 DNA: TGTGCCAGCAGCTTAATCGGGAGGGAGGGGAAGTCCGGGGAGCTGTTTTTT; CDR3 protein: CASSLIGREGKSGELFF
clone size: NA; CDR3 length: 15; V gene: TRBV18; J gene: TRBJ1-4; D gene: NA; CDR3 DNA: TGTGCCAGCTCACCAACGGGGAGCACTAATGAAAAACTGTTTTTT; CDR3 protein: CASSPTGSTNEKLFF
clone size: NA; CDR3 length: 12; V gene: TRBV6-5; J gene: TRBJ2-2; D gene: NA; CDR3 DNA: TGTGCCAGCACCGAAGGGCTCGGGGAGCTGTTTTTT; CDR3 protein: CASTEGLGELFF
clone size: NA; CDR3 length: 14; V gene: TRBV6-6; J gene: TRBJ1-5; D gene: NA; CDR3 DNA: TGTGCCAGCAGTTACTGGGGCCAAAATCAGCCCCAGCATTTT; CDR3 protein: CASSYWGQNQPQHF
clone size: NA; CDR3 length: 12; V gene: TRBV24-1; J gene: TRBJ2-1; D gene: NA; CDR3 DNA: TGTGCCACCAGTGCCCTAGACAATGAGCAGTTCTTC; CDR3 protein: CATSALDNEQFF
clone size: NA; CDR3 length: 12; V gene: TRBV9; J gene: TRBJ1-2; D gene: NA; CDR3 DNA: TGTGCCAGCAGCGTCAGCAAGGGGGGCTACACCTTC; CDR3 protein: CASSVSKGGYTF
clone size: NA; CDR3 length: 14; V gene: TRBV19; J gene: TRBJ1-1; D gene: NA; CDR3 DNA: TGTGCCAGTAGTATTTCAGCCTTTGACACTGAAGCTTTCTTT; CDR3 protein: CASSISAFDTEAFF